The 13 T cell receptor beta chains reported below all come from one sample, sequenced in a study of PD-L1 blockade in urothelial cancer. The time point denotes: peripheral blood 6 weeks after treatment start. Profiled with immunoSEQ multiplex PCR; TCRdb holds only in-frame clones, not every one. The sample has more than 30,000 clones, 89% seen once. Source: PBMCs, taken around atezolizumab (anti-PD-L1) treatment. All receptors come from a man older than 75 with urothelial cancer.

The genes are TRBV6-6 and TRBJ1-5, with 8 bases that match TRBD1. J lost 7 bases, V lost 2 bases, and 1 base had no gene match. This CDR3 is 13 amino acids long. Germline V gene lookup returns CDR1 MNHNY and CDR2 SVGAGI (reference sequence). CDR3 sequence reads: CASSYGTGQPQHF. Here the CDR3 DNA reads TGTGCCAGCAGTTACGGGACAGGCCAGCCCCAGCATTTT.

This chain joins TRBV30 and TRBJ2-1; 10 nucleotides line up with TRBD2. CDR3 length equals 15 residues. J lost 2 bases, V lost 2 bases, and 3 bases had no gene match. CDR1 is GTSNPN, CDR2 SVGIG, per germline (reference sequence). The CDR3 DNA is TGTGCCTGGAGTCTAGCGGGAGTCCCCTACAATGAGCAGTTCTTC. Protein product: CAWSLAGVPYNEQFF.

The chain carries TRBV10-3 and TRBJ2-5, with TRBD1 matching 7 bases. The CDR3 loop spans 14 amino acids. CDR1 and CDR2 (germline): ENHRY, SYGVKD. V shed 6 bases, J shed 5 bases, and the junction held 9 bases outside the gene matches. CDR3 sequence (DNA): TGTGCCATCAGGGGAACAGGGGAATGGGAGACCCAGTACTTC. It encodes CAIRGTGEWETQYF.

This chain joins TRBV15 and TRBJ2-7, with 8 bases matching TRBD2. V shed 3 bases, J shed 4 bases, and the junction held 8 bases outside the gene matches. The CDR3 is 15 amino acids. Germline lookup yields CDR1 LNHNV and CDR2 YYDKDF (reference sequence). CDR3 loop: CATSSTAGGTYEQYF. In DNA form, the CDR3 reads TGTGCCACCAGCAGCACCGCGGGGGGAACTTACGAGCAGTACTTC.

J is TRBJ2-7 and V is TRBV4-1, with D possibly TRBD2 on 5 matching bases. This CDR3 has 16 amino acids. Germline V CDR1 and CDR2: MGHRA, YSYEKL. Trimming removed 4 bases from V and 2 bases from J, with 18 bases in between. CDR3 DNA sequence: TGCGCCAGCAGCCCAGTTCACAGTAGCGTTGCCTACGAGCAGTACTTC. Translating gives CASSPVHSSVAYEQYF.

CDR3 nucleotides: TGTGCCAGCAGTTTGAGTGGAGCGTACACCGGGGAGCTGTTTTTT. Its protein is CASSLSGAYTGELFF. The chain has TRBV27 and TRBJ2-2, with D uncertain. V lost 3 bases and J lost 3, with 11 bases in between. Germline values: CDR1 MNHEY, CDR2 SMNVEV (reference sequence). The CDR3 length is 15 residues.

V usage is TRBV7-2 and J usage is TRBJ1-6; D uncertain. Trimming removed 1 base from V and 8 bases from J, with 9 bases in between. This CDR3 is built from 14 residues. Germline CDR1 SGHTA, CDR2 FQGNSA. CDR3 region: CASSLDSNDSPLHF. The CDR3 DNA follows: TGTGCCAGCAGCTTAGACTCGAATGATTCACCCCTCCACTTT.

The chain is built from TRBV7-2 and TRBJ2-6; D remains unclear. Germline-derived CDR1 and CDR2 are SGHTA and FQGNSA. The CDR3 spans 14 residues. V was cut by 5 bases and J by 3 bases, with 8 bases left in between. The CDR3 region is CASSLLVGANVLTF. The CDR3 DNA reads TGTGCCAGCAGCCTCCTTGTTGGGGCCAACGTCCTGACTTTC.

This clone was found a few times. The gene calls are TRBV28 and TRBJ2-7; TRBD1 aligns across 7 bases. V was pared by 5 bases and J by 6 bases, with 4 bases of the junction left unmatched. CDR3 size: 12 residues. Germline V gene data show CDR1 as MDHEN and CDR2 as SYDVKM. CDR3 nucleotide sequence: TGTGCCAGCAGTCAGACAGGGTCCGAGCAGTACTTC. The encoded protein is CASSQTGSEQYF. Based on the CDR3 plus reference TRBV28 and TRBJ2-7, the full variable domain is DVKVTQSSRYLVKRTGEKVFLECVQDMDHENMFWYRQDPGLGLRLIYFSYDVKMKEKGDIPEGYSVSREKKERFSLILESASTNQTSMYLCASSQTGSEQYFGPGTRLTVT.

The rearrangement uses TRBV10-2 and TRBJ2-7, with D maybe TRBD2 (6 bases). The CDR3 length is 17 residues. The germline V and J ends were trimmed by 0 bases and 3 bases, with 18 bases remaining between them. In germline, CDR1 is WSHSY, CDR2 SAAADI. The CDR3 is CASSESTRGLYRYEQYF. CDR3 in DNA: TGCGCCAGCAGTGAGTCGACTCGGGGGTTATATCGCTACGAGCAGTACTTC.

The chain is built from TRBV30 and TRBJ1-4, with D maybe TRBD1 (5 bases). The CDR3 has 13 residues. The V end lost 0 bases, the J end lost 8 bases, and 10 bases lay between the germline ends. Germline loops: CDR1 GTSNPN, CDR2 SVGIG (reference sequence). The CDR3: CAWSVQVGEKLFF. The CDR3 DNA follows: TGTGCCTGGAGTGTACAGGTTGGGGAAAAACTGTTTTTT.

The rearrangement links TRBV5-6 to TRBJ1-3; D is unresolved. V lost 3 bases and J lost 0, with 10 bases in between. The CDR3 sequence is 15 residues long. Germline lookup yields CDR1 SGHDT and CDR2 YYEEEE. CDR3 bases: TGTGCCAGCAGCTCGGACGGGATCTCTGGAAACACCATATATTTT. It is translated as CASSSDGISGNTIYF. The full variable domain, in which reference TRBV5-6 and TRBJ1-3 provide the parts outside the CDR3, is DAGVTQSPTHLIKTRGQQVTLRCSPKSGHDTVSWYQQALGQGPQFIFQYYEEEERQRGNFPDRFSGHQFPNYSSELNVNALLLGDSALYLCASSSDGISGNTIYFGEGSWLTVV.

The chain combines TRBV4-1 with TRBJ1-1; 12 nucleotides line up with TRBD1. Germline CDR1 MGHRA, CDR2 YSYEKL. This CDR3 region has 15 residues. The ends lost 1 base at V and 10 bases at J; junction bases unmatched: 7. The CDR3, as DNA: TGCGCCAGCAGCCAAGTGGGACAGGGGGCTCGTAGAGCTTTCTTT. This encodes CASSQVGQGARRAFF.